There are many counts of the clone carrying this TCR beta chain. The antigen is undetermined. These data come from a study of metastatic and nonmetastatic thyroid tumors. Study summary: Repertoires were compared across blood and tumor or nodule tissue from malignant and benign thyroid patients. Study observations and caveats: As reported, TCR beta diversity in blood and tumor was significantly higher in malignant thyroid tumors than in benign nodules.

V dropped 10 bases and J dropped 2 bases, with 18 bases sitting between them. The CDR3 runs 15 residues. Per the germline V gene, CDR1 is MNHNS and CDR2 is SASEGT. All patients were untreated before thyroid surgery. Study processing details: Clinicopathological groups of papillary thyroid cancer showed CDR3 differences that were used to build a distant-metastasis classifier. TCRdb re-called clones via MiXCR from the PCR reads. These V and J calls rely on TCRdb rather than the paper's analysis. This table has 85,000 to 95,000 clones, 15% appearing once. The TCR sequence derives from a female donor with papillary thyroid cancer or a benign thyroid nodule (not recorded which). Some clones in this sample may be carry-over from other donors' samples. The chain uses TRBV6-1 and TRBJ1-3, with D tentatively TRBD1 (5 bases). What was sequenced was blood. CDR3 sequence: CATVGVGVTGNTIYF. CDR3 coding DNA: TGTGCCACAGTGGGGGTGGGAGTAACTGGAAACACCATATATTTT.